This paragraph covers one TCR beta chain sequence. Which antigen it targets is not known. No quality values exist for individual bases; no much larger clone is one base distant. TCR CDR3 regions were amplified from genomic DNA by multiplex PCR using the deep immunoSEQ assay. For each cell subset, the extracted genomic DNA was distributed evenly across all wells of several immunoSEQ 96-well plates, and each plate served as one replicate. For sorted subsets, 150 to 250 ng of genomic DNA, equivalent to around 31,000 T cell genomes, went into each replicate PCR. The purified libraries were quantified using a Qubit 3.0 fluorometer, sized with a Bioanalyzer 2100, and then quantified again using the KAPA Library Quantification kit. Every immunoSEQ 96-well plate was sequenced on a separate single-read 150-cycle Illumina NextSeq 550 flow cell. The authors processed their data as follows. Because the immunoSEQ output included only junctional sequences and no quality scores, the filtering could not be the same as the filtering used for full-length reads. Sequences were annotated with PyIR, a Python wrapper for IgBLAST v1.9, and V/J genes and CDR3 were assigned using IMGT germline references. Reads with weak V/J assignments (E-value above 1e-6), missing CDR3, stop codons, out-of-frame junctions, or ambiguous translated residues were removed. A V3J clonotype was defined by an identical inferred V gene, J gene, and CDR3 amino acid sequence. Percentage overlap between repertoires was calculated by dividing the number of shared unique clonotypes by the size of the smaller repertoire. Richness of each repertoire was evaluated using RTK rarefaction, the Chao1 estimator, and Recon v2.1 estimates of unobserved clonotypes. For all TCRbeta clonotypes obtained by the gDNA method from a few donors, generation probabilities were computed with OLGA. Held by TCRdb, this immuneACCESS table contains in-frame sequences only and omits some clones. Under half of the omission traces to an unresolved V gene where checked; the cause of the rest is unknown. V, J and clone size were drawn from that table, and D and trimming were deduced from the DNA. A total of more than 1,200,000 clones appear in this sample, about 98.5% of them only once. The ten largest clonotypes hold approximately 0.4% of the sample.

This entry is derived from a study of shared clonotypes between healthy human individuals (dated by TCRdb to about 2020). In the study overall: A couple of women and a few men aged 18 to 49 years were included in the cohort. Per donor, three plates each were used for CD4 naive and CD4 memory, two for CD8 naive, and one for CD8 memory. The study deeply sequenced blood TCR repertoires of five healthy adults to estimate repertoire size and the extent of clonotype sharing between individuals. Different laboratories and diverse techniques were used to prepare libraries and sequence TCR repertoires, to increase sequencing depth and limit assay-specific biases. Leukapheresis yielded between about 0.9 and 9 billion PBMCs per donor.

Results and caveats for the whole study, not just this receptor: Around 5% of naive CD4, more than 3% of naive CD8, roughly 2.5% of memory CD4, and over 0.35% of memory CD8 clonotypes were shared across several donors. Incomplete sequencing was indicated by rarefaction of sorted-subset datasets, despite the large sequencing depth. The small number of donors limited the genetic and exposure-history diversity represented. Pairwise subsampling indicated that sequencing depth was expected to affect the degree of clonotype sharing among donors. Clonotypes shared by all four sorted-subset donors showed higher generation probabilities than non-shared clonotypes. Estimated clonotype richness was generally larger for naive than for memory subsets. Only blood was sampled, and tissue TCR repertoires likely differ from those in blood.

Sequences SNHLY (CDR1) and FYNNEI (CDR2) are obtained from the germline V gene. The cysteine opens and the phenylalanine closes a CDR3 of 15 amino acids. The retained sequence is limited to the CDR3, 45 bases, with the frame set at the first base. V is cut by 0 bases and J by 4 bases, and the space between the germline ends is 10 bases. Healthy HIV-negative adults with no recently reported acute infections or vaccinations were included as donors. All donors were Caucasian adults living in Nashville, Tennessee, USA. CD4+ T cells were enriched through magnetic negative selection, after which naive cells were positively selected on CD45RA and the remaining negative fraction served as the memory subset. Blood was collected by leukapheresis, and PBMCs were isolated by Ficoll-Histopaque density gradient centrifugation and then cryopreserved in liquid nitrogen vapor phase. Purity and quantity of every magnetically sorted T cell population were checked by analytical flow cytometry. Genomic DNA was isolated from each sorted fraction and quantified by UV absorbance on a Nanodrop 2000c.

In this chain, TRBV2 is recombined with TRBJ1-5, with TRBD1 tentatively as D gene (6 bases match). This sequence was found in a man aged 30 to 45 in good health. Sequenced input: naive CD4+ T cells sorted from blood. The cell subset or site label, as the study defines it: CD45RA+ positively selected. The sequenced DNA: TGTGCCAGCAGTGAAGCTGCCAGGGGAAATCAGCCCCAGCATTTT. Its amino acids are CASSEAARGNQPQHF.